These 23 T cell receptor beta chains were sequenced from one sample in a study of blood T cell repertoires in COVID-19. The protocol was immunoSEQ multiplex PCR, while the TCRdb copy is restricted to in-frame clones and leaves out a portion. The top ten hold about 7% of the sample, which has approximately 300,000 clones, 90% seen once. The sequencing sample was made of peripheral blood. The receptors originated from a woman aged 30 to 39 with COVID-19, enrolled during active disease.

This chain connects TRBV5-1 to TRBJ1-1, with 10 bases aligning to TRBD1. The CDR3 extends over 14 amino acids. Germline V gives CDR1 SGHRS, CDR2 YFSETQ. Losses at the gene ends were 2 bases for V and 8 bases for J; bases not matched to a gene: 6. CDR3 sequence: CASSFSGTGEEAFF. The CDR3 nucleotides are TGCGCCAGCAGCTTTTCCGGGACAGGGGAGGAAGCTTTCTTT.

V usage is TRBV19 and J usage is TRBJ1-5, with unresolved D. Germline V lookup: CDR1 LNHDA, CDR2 SQIVND (reference sequence). The CDR3 is 14 amino acids. V gave up 5 bases and J gave up 5 bases, with 13 bases separating them. The CDR3 nucleotides are TGTGCCAGTAGTGGCTCGGGAGGCTATCAGCCCCAGCATTTT. Protein product: CASSGSGGYQPQHF.

V usage is TRBV30 and J usage is TRBJ2-3; the D gene is possibly TRBD2 (5 bases). Germline assignment: CDR1 GTSNPN and CDR2 SVGIG (reference sequence). The V and J ends lost 1 base and 4 bases respectively, with 9 bases between them. CDR3 length: 13 residues. The CDR3 DNA reads TGTGCCTGGAGTGCCCCCGGGGCAGATACGCAGTATTTT. It is translated as CAWSAPGADTQYF.

This clone was counted between two and nine times. The chain links TRBV29-1 to TRBJ1-4; D gene ambiguous. V dropped 4 bases and J dropped 2 bases, with 5 bases sitting between them. This CDR3 has 12 amino acids. CDR1 and CDR2 from the germline V gene are SQVTM and ANQGSEA. The chain's CDR3 is CSVAGTNEKLFF. DNA of the CDR3: TGCAGCGTTGCGGGGACTAATGAAAAACTGTTTTTT.

The V call is TRBV5-4, the J call TRBJ2-1; TRBD2 is a possible D gene (5 bases). Germline CDR1 is SGHNT and CDR2 is YYREEE (reference sequence). The CDR3 is made up of 15 amino acids. Trimming stripped 5 bases from V and 5 bases from J, with 17 bases between. This chain's CDR3 is CASSRDGLGDNEQFF. In DNA form, the CDR3 reads TGTGCCAGCAGTCGGGATGGGCTAGGCGACAATGAGCAGTTCTTC.

DNA of the CDR3: TGTGCCAGCAGCGGGGGACTTGGAAACACCATATATTTT. As protein: CASSGGLGNTIYF. The genes are TRBV27 and TRBJ1-3, with D tentatively TRBD1 (5 bases). This CDR3 comprises 13 residues. V gave up 6 bases and J gave up 3 bases, with 9 bases separating them. Germline CDR1 reads MNHEY; CDR2 reads SMNVEV (reference sequence).

The V gene is TRBV5-1, the J gene TRBJ2-3; D is undetermined. Trimming pared 2 bases from V and 3 bases from J, leaving 10 bases between. This CDR3 spans 14 amino acids. CDR1 SGHRS and CDR2 YFSETQ come from the germline V gene. Here the CDR3 reads CASSFGRPTDTQYF. The CDR3, as DNA: TGCGCCAGCAGCTTCGGCAGGCCAACAGATACGCAGTATTTT.

V and J are TRBV18 and TRBJ2-5, with 9 bases lining up with TRBD1. The CDR3 contains 16 residues. Germline CDR1 and CDR2: KGHSH and LQKENI. V gave up 3 bases and J gave up 3 bases; unmatched junction bases: 8. CDR3 sequence: CASSPSGTGRKETQYF. CDR3 DNA sequence: TGTGCCAGCTCACCGTCTGGGACAGGGAGGAAAGAGACCCAGTACTTC.

This chain joins TRBV10-3 and TRBJ1-1; 7 bases are a match to TRBD1. The CDR3 is 16 amino acids. V shed 6 bases and J 2 bases; nucleotides not matched to a gene: 12. Per germline, CDR1 ENHRY and CDR2 SYGVKD. The CDR3 sequence is CAISAHRGSSNTEAFF. The DNA for the CDR3 is TGTGCCATCAGCGCTCACAGGGGTTCGTCAAACACTGAAGCTTTCTTT.

The V gene is TRBV18, the J gene TRBJ2-7; 10 nucleotides line up with TRBD1. With 6 bases clipped from V and 2 bases from J, the junction kept 10 bases outside the gene matches. Per the germline V gene, CDR1 is KGHSH and CDR2 is LQKENI. The CDR3 spans 16 residues. Here the CDR3 DNA reads TGTGCCAGCTCCCTACTGGACAGGGGGTTTCCCTACGAGCAGTACTTC. Its translation: CASSLLDRGFPYEQYF. The entire variable domain, with the rest obtained from reference TRBV18 and TRBJ2-7, is as follows: NAGVMQNPRHLVRRRGQEARLRCSPMKGHSHVYWYRQLPEEGLKFMVYLQKENIIDESGMPKERFSAEFPKEGPSILRIQQVVRGDSAAYFCASSLLDRGFPYEQYFGPGTRLTVT.

V gene TRBV28 combines with J gene TRBJ2-2, with 7 bases matching TRBD1. The CDR3 is 15 residues long. V was pared by 6 bases and J by 4 bases, with 8 bases of the junction left unmatched. Germline CDR1 is MDHEN and CDR2 is SYDVKM. The CDR3 bases are TGTGCCAGCAGAGGAGGACAGGTGACCACCGGGGAGCTGTTTTTT. Translation: CASRGGQVTTGELFF.

The CDR3: CASSLVPGVTGELFF. CDR3 bases: TGTGCCAGCAGCTTAGTACCAGGGGTCACCGGGGAGCTGTTTTTT. V gene TRBV11-2 combines with J gene TRBJ2-2, with D maybe TRBD1 (6 bases). The length of the CDR3 is 15 residues. V was clipped by 1 base and J by 4 bases, with 10 bases between them. The V gene's germline CDR1 is SGHAT and CDR2 FQNNGV.

The J gene is TRBJ1-5, the V gene TRBV19; 9 bases align to TRBD1. Losses at the gene ends were 6 bases for V and 1 base for J; bases not matched to a gene: 7. Germline CDR1 reads LNHDA; CDR2 reads SQIVND (reference sequence). The CDR3 totals 16 residues. CDR3 amino acids: CASRLQGARSNQPQHF. In nucleotides, the CDR3 is TGTGCCAGTAGGTTACAGGGGGCGCGGAGCAATCAGCCCCAGCATTTT.

CDR3 bases: TGCGCCAGCAGAGGGGGAGGGGGCACTGAAGCTTTCTTT. Its translation: CASRGGGGTEAFF. This chain joins TRBV5-1 and TRBJ1-1, with D perhaps matching TRBD1 (6 bases). The germline V and J ends were trimmed by 5 bases and 4 bases, with 12 bases remaining between them. This CDR3 has 13 amino acids. CDR1 SGHRS and CDR2 YFSETQ come from the germline V gene.

In its sample, this clone was seen once. The rearrangement joins TRBV5-8 to TRBJ2-1; D is unresolved. The germline gives CDR1 SGHTS, CDR2 YDEGEE. The V gene lost 0 bases and the J gene lost 7 bases, with 14 bases spanning the gap. CDR3 length: 15 residues. The CDR3 here is CASSLGLAVLNEQFF. The CDR3 nucleotides read TGTGCCAGCAGCTTGGGGCTGGCGGTCCTGAATGAGCAGTTCTTC.

This chain uses TRBV19 with TRBJ2-1, with 7 bases fitting TRBD1. Per germline, CDR1 LNHDA and CDR2 SQIVND (reference sequence). CDR3 length: 14 residues. V shed 7 bases, J shed 7 bases, and the junction held 10 bases outside the gene matches. The CDR3 sequence: CASTRDSVGNEQFF. DNA of the CDR3: TGTGCCAGTACTCGGGACAGCGTGGGGAATGAGCAGTTCTTC. The variable domain in full, with the rest retrieved from reference TRBV19 and TRBJ2-1, is DGGITQSPKYLFRKEGQNVTLSCEQNLNHDAMYWYRQDPGQGLRLIYYSQIVNDFQKGDIAEGYSVSREKKESFPLTVTSAQKNPTAFYLCASTRDSVGNEQFFGPGTRLTVL.

The chain has TRBV19 and TRBJ2-3; unclear D gene. Trimming stripped 1 base from V and 5 bases from J, with 13 bases between. From germline, CDR1 is LNHDA and CDR2 SQIVND (reference sequence). This CDR3 is built from 15 residues. This CDR3 is CASSIGGGTGDTQYF. The CDR3 nucleotides read TGTGCCAGTAGTATAGGAGGCGGTACGGGAGATACGCAGTATTTT.

The chain links TRBV6-5 to TRBJ1-3, with a tentative D call TRBD1 (6 bases). The CDR3 totals 15 residues. Trimming cost V 6 bases and J 0 bases, with 12 bases left between them. The germline V gene has CDR1 MNHEY and CDR2 SVGAGI. CDR3 region: CASRKRDTSGNTIYF. The CDR3 DNA sequence: TGTGCCAGCAGAAAACGGGACACCTCTGGAAACACCATATATTTT.

In its sample, this clone was seen once. The chain links TRBV18 to TRBJ1-2; 10 bases agree with TRBD1. The CDR3 spans 14 residues. V dropped 3 bases and J dropped 4; count of bases not matched to a gene: 2. CDR1 KGHSH and CDR2 LQKENI come from the germline V gene. The CDR3 spells CASSPGQGGYGYTF. The CDR3 coding sequence is TGTGCCAGCTCACCCGGACAGGGGGGCTATGGCTACACCTTC.

This chain links TRBV21-1 with TRBJ2-7; whether TRBD1, the table's D call, matches the DNA was not checked. TRBV21-1 is flagged as a pseudogene. The CDR3 runs to 18 residues. The CDR3 DNA follows: TGTGCCAGCAGCAAATGGGGGAGATTTTTGGGGGCAATCTACGAGCAGTACTTC. This translates into CASSKWGRFLGAIYEQYF.

This rearrangement joins TRBV27 to TRBJ1-6; D is unresolved. Between the trimmed V and J ends, which lost 0 bases and 0 bases, there was a span of 9 bases. Germline V gene lookup returns CDR1 MNHEY and CDR2 SMNVEV (reference sequence). This CDR3 region has 17 residues. The CDR3 DNA reads as TGTGCCAGCAGTTTATCGACGAGGCGCTCCTATAATTCACCCCTCCACTTT. It yields the protein CASSLSTRRSYNSPLHF.

The CDR3 here is CASGAANSPLHF. CDR3 nucleotides: TGTGCCAGCGGGGCAGCTAATTCACCCCTCCACTTT. This sequence joins TRBV27 and TRBJ1-6; possibly TRBD1 for D (5 bases). Trimming left V 8 bases short and J 6 bases short, with 8 bases between. The CDR3 has 12 amino acids. Germline V gene lookup returns CDR1 MNHEY and CDR2 SMNVEV (reference sequence).

The chain is built from TRBV6-2 or TRBV6-3 and TRBJ2-3, with D possibly being TRBD1 (5 bases). The CDR3 has 13 residues. Germline assignment: CDR1 MNHEY and CDR2 SVGEGT. The germline V and J ends were trimmed by 5 bases and 2 bases, with 8 bases remaining between them. This chain's CDR3 is CASSKGDTDTQYF. CDR3 nucleotide sequence: TGTGCCAGCAGTAAAGGGGACACAGATACGCAGTATTTT.